This T cell receptor (beta chain) comes out of a study of Ad26.COV2.S vaccination and SARS-CoV-2 variants. Concerning this clone: Other DNA sequences from this sample encode an identical CDR3 as well.

Data came from immunoSEQ multiplex PCR; TCRdb stores just in-frame clones and leaves some out. The data hold some 420,000 clones, with over 75% observed a single time. Treatment of the sample: 15 to 20 received Ad26.COV2.S at low or high dose, single or two shots; a few received placebo; per-sample allocation not given. At day 63 after the first vaccine or placebo injection, samples were drawn. The starting material was peripheral blood, obtained in a trial of Ad26.COV2.S vaccine versus placebo. The sequence came from a person between 18 and 59 years old who received the Ad26.COV2.S COVID-19 vaccine or a placebo.

In nucleotides, the CDR3 is TGTGCCAGCAGCTCGGGACAGGGACTCTACGAGCAGTACTTC. Its protein is CASSSGQGLYEQYF. This chain connects TRBV5-6 to TRBJ2-7; the match to TRBD1 covers 9 bases. Trimming removed 3 bases from V and 3 bases from J; junction bases left unmatched: 4. CDR1 SGHDT and CDR2 YYEEEE come from the germline V gene. This CDR3 spans 14 amino acids.